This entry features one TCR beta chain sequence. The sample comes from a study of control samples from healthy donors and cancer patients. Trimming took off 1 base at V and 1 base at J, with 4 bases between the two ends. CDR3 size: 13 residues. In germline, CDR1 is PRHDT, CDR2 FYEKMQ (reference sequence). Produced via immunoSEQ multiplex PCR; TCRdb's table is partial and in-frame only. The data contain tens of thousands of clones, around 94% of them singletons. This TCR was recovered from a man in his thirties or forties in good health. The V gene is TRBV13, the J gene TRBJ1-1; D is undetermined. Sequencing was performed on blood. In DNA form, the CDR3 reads TGTGCCAGCAGCTTAGAGAGGAACACTGAAGCTTTCTTT. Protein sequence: CASSLERNTEAFF.